The 14 T cell receptor beta chains in this list originate from one sample, sequenced in a study of T cell responses to AZD1222 COVID-19 vaccine. Clones were read by immunoSEQ multiplex PCR, and TCRdb kept only the in-frame ones, dropping some. The data contain 85,000 or so clones, around nine tenths of them singletons. This specimen consisted of peripheral blood, obtained 28 days after the second AZD1222 dose. All receptors derive from an adult who received the AZD1222 COVID-19 vaccine.

This clone was detected once. This sequence joins TRBV28 and TRBJ2-1; 7 bases are a match to TRBD2. V shed 6 bases and J 1 base; nucleotides not matched to a gene: 9. CDR1 MDHEN and CDR2 SYDVKM come from the germline V gene. The CDR3 is 16 amino acids. The CDR3 DNA reads TGTGCCAGCAGAGGAAGTGGGAGGGAGTCCTACAATGAGCAGTTCTTC. It encodes CASRGSGRESYNEQFF.

In nucleotides, the CDR3 is TGCAGTGCTAGTTTTTGGGACAGAGGCACAGATACGCAGTATTTT. Its protein product is CSASFWDRGTDTQYF. The rearrangement joins TRBV20-1 to TRBJ2-3, with 7 bases fitting TRBD1. Trimming at V came to 3 bases and at J to 1 base, leaving 7 bases not matched to a gene. The CDR3 totals 15 residues. Germline V gene lookup returns CDR1 DFQATT and CDR2 SNEGSKA (reference sequence).

J is TRBJ1-4 and V is TRBV2, with 8 positions matching TRBD1. Trimming at V came to 8 bases and at J to 12 bases, leaving 17 bases not matched to a gene. The CDR3 contains 15 residues. Germline V gene sequence: CDR1 SNHLY, CDR2 FYNNEI. For the CDR3, the DNA is TGTGCCAGCTTTCCCCTCGGGCAACAGGGGGGAGAACTGTTTTTT. Translation gives CASFPLGQQGGELFF.

This CDR3 is CASSEAQSNEKLFF. CDR3 nucleotides: TGTGCCAGCAGTGAAGCTCAGTCTAATGAAAAACTGTTTTTT. V usage is TRBV25-1 and J usage is TRBJ1-4; no definite D call. Trimming took off 2 bases at V and 3 bases at J, with 7 bases between the two ends. This CDR3 spans 14 amino acids. CDR1 and CDR2 (germline): MGHDK, SYGVNS.

The chain combines TRBV27 with TRBJ2-1, with D perhaps TRBD2 (7 bases). The CDR3 sequence is 16 residues long. Trimming removed 2 bases at V and 4 bases at J, with 15 bases between. Germline values: CDR1 MNHEY, CDR2 SMNVEV (reference sequence). The CDR3 loop is CASSLRHREGYNEQFF. The CDR3, as DNA: TGTGCCAGCAGTTTAAGACACAGGGAGGGTTACAATGAGCAGTTCTTC.

The CDR3 bases are TGTGCCAGCAGCCATAGGGTTGGGTACGAGCAGTACTTC. As protein: CASSHRVGYEQYF. V usage is TRBV12-3 or TRBV12-4 and J usage is TRBJ2-7; D is ambiguous. V lost 6 bases and J lost 4, with 13 bases in between. CDR3 length: 13 amino acids.

This rearrangement joins TRBV5-8 to TRBJ1-4, with D possibly TRBD1 on 6 matching bases. V was shortened by 1 base and J by 4 bases, with 11 bases between the two germline ends. In germline, CDR1 is SGHTS, CDR2 YDEGEE. There are 15 residues in the CDR3. For the CDR3, the DNA is TGTGCCAGCAGCTTGCGGGGGGCAGATAATGAAAAACTGTTTTTT. This codes for CASSLRGADNEKLFF.

The CDR3 protein is CASSESGYEQYF. The CDR3 DNA reads TGCGCCAGCAGTGAGAGCGGCTACGAGCAGTACTTC. The V call is TRBV10-2, the J call TRBJ2-7, with a possible D match to TRBD2 (5 bases). The germline V gene has CDR1 WSHSY and CDR2 SAAADI. V shed 2 bases and J shed 3 bases, with 5 bases lying between them. This CDR3 region has 12 residues.

The V gene is TRBV29-1, the J gene TRBJ1-2; 10 nucleotides line up with TRBD1. The CDR3 has 13 residues. The junction had 3 bases not matched to a gene; V was cut back by 4 bases and J by 4 bases. Germline V lookup: CDR1 SQVTM, CDR2 ANQGSEA. CDR3 coding DNA: TGCAGCGTTGTTAGGACAGGGGGCTATGGCTACACCTTC. This translates into CSVVRTGGYGYTF.

This clone was detected a few times. The chain combines TRBV18 with TRBJ1-5; D call uncertain. Germline CDR1 reads KGHSH; CDR2 reads LQKENI. The CDR3 is made up of 12 amino acids. V was clipped by 5 bases and J by 3 bases, with 5 bases between them. As DNA, the CDR3 is TGTGCCAGCTCAGACTTCAATCAGCCCCAGCATTTT. Translated, it gives CASSDFNQPQHF.

This sequence joins TRBV15 and TRBJ1-6; D is unclear. Germline CDR1 and CDR2: LNHNV and YYDKDF (reference sequence). This CDR3 comprises 15 residues. Trimming stripped 0 bases from V and 5 bases from J, with 8 bases between. Written as DNA, the CDR3 is TGTGCCACCAGCAGAGATGCACGGAATAATTCACCCCTCCACTTT. Protein: CATSRDARNNSPLHF.

The chain employs TRBV5-1 and TRBJ2-7; TRBD1 matches 7 bases. V was clipped by 2 bases and J by 3 bases; unmatched bases: 11. The length of the CDR3 is 16 residues. CDR1 is SGHRS and CDR2 is YFSETQ in the germline V gene. The CDR3 region is CASSLKETGSIYEQYF. In DNA, the CDR3 is TGCGCCAGCAGCTTAAAAGAGACAGGGTCGATCTACGAGCAGTACTTC.

This clone was detected a few times. CDR3 sequence: CAISEPARDRVNSPLHF. The CDR3 bases are TGTGCCATCAGTGAGCCCGCCCGGGACAGGGTAAATTCACCCCTCCACTTT. The chain links TRBV10-3 to TRBJ1-6, with 9 bases lining up with TRBD1. This CDR3 has 17 amino acids. V shed 2 bases, J shed 7 bases, and the junction held 9 bases outside the gene matches. Germline V gene data show CDR1 as ENHRY and CDR2 as SYGVKD.

This chain links TRBV13 with TRBJ2-7, with 8 bases aligning to TRBD2. The CDR3 runs to 17 residues. Germline CDR1 is PRHDT and CDR2 is FYEKMQ (reference sequence). Germline trimming cut 5 bases from V and 0 bases from J; bases unmatched to any gene: 12. The CDR3 is CASSPRGGELISYEQYF. The CDR3 nucleotides read TGTGCCAGCAGCCCCCGGGGGGGCGAGTTAATCTCCTACGAGCAGTACTTC.